A selection of T cell receptor beta chains follows, all from one sample in a study of technical replicates of blood from a handful of donors. Assay used: immunoSEQ multiplex PCR; TCRdb lists only in-frame clones, some missing. The profile covers more than 65,000 clones, with approximately 94% appearing a single time and 0.25% taken by the ten largest. The sample comprised T cells isolated from PBMCs. All receptors derive from a human donor in good health. CDR3s include the opening cysteine and the closing phenylalanine or tryptophan. The order of the fields is D gene, clone size, J gene, V gene, CDR3 protein, CDR3 DNA. A D gene is named only where the DNA matches it firmly. Clone sizes are given selectively: once, few, many, or a class where the clone is expanded.

d_call: TRBD2; clone_size: NA; j_call: TRBJ2-2; v_call: TRBV7-2; cdr3_aa: CASSLGQRESPGELFF; cdr3_nt: TGTGCCAGCAGCTTAGGACAGCGGGAGTCCCCCGGGGAGCTGTTTTTT
d_call: TRBD1; clone_size: NA; j_call: TRBJ1-4; v_call: TRBV20-1; cdr3_aa: CSATDRDKLFF; cdr3_nt: TGCAGTGCGACAGACAGGGACAAACTGTTTTTT
d_call: TRBD2; clone_size: NA; j_call: TRBJ2-7; v_call: TRBV14; cdr3_aa: CASSRTSGVEQYF; cdr3_nt: TGTGCCAGCAGCCGGACTAGCGGGGTCGAGCAGTACTTC
d_call: NA; clone_size: NA; j_call: TRBJ1-6; v_call: TRBV11-3; cdr3_aa: CASSLPGVGSPLHF; cdr3_nt: TGTGCCAGCAGCCTCCCAGGGGTTGGTTCACCCCTCCACTTT
d_call: NA; clone_size: NA; j_call: TRBJ1-4; v_call: TRBV4-1; cdr3_aa: CASSQETGSGEKLFF; cdr3_nt: TGCGCCAGCAGCCAAGAAACAGGGTCAGGGGAAAAACTGTTTTTT
d_call: TRBD1; clone_size: NA; j_call: TRBJ2-1; v_call: TRBV27; cdr3_aa: CASSYSGQPPYNEQFF; cdr3_nt: TGTGCCAGCAGTTACTCGGGACAGCCTCCTTACAATGAGCAGTTCTTC
d_call: TRBD2; clone_size: NA; j_call: TRBJ2-7; v_call: TRBV28; cdr3_aa: CASRRGAGPYEQYF; cdr3_nt: TGTGCCAGCAGGCGGGGGGCAGGGCCCTACGAGCAGTACTTC
d_call: TRBD1; clone_size: NA; j_call: TRBJ1-1; v_call: TRBV4-1; cdr3_aa: CASRAGTASSNTEAFF; cdr3_nt: TGCGCCAGCAGAGCCGGGACAGCCTCCTCTAACACTGAAGCTTTCTTT
d_call: TRBD2; clone_size: NA; j_call: TRBJ2-5; v_call: TRBV18; cdr3_aa: CASSPRGSGGQETQYF; cdr3_nt: TGTGCCAGCTCACCACGGGGGAGCGGGGGACAAGAGACCCAGTACTTC
d_call: TRBD1; clone_size: NA; j_call: TRBJ1-1; v_call: TRBV27; cdr3_aa: CASTRTGRAEAFF; cdr3_nt: TGTGCCAGCACGAGGACAGGGAGGGCTGAAGCTTTCTTT
d_call: NA; clone_size: once; j_call: TRBJ1-5; v_call: TRBV10-2; cdr3_aa: CASRDAGAQPQHF; cdr3_nt: TGCGCCAGCAGAGACGCAGGGGCCCAGCCCCAGCATTTT
d_call: TRBD2; clone_size: NA; j_call: TRBJ2-3; v_call: TRBV6-1; cdr3_aa: CASSVRGLAGGYTDTQYF; cdr3_nt: TGTGCCAGCAGTGTTCGGGGACTAGCGGGGGGTTACACAGATACGCAGTATTTT
d_call: NA; clone_size: NA; j_call: TRBJ2-6; v_call: TRBV6-6; cdr3_aa: CASSYDSSGANVLTF; cdr3_nt: TGTGCCAGCAGTTACGACAGTTCTGGGGCCAACGTCCTGACTTTC
d_call: NA; clone_size: few; j_call: TRBJ2-3; v_call: TRBV5-1; cdr3_aa: CASSFRSGSADTQYF; cdr3_nt: TGCGCCAGCAGCTTCAGATCCGGGAGTGCAGATACGCAGTATTTT
d_call: NA; clone_size: NA; j_call: TRBJ2-5; v_call: TRBV4-1; cdr3_aa: CASSQEGGYQETQYF; cdr3_nt: TGCGCCAGCAGCCAAGAAGGCGGATACCAAGAGACCCAGTACTTC
d_call: TRBD2; clone_size: NA; j_call: TRBJ2-7; v_call: TRBV11-3; cdr3_aa: CASSSRLAASYEQYF; cdr3_nt: TGTGCCAGCAGCTCCAGGCTAGCGGCGTCCTACGAGCAGTACTTC
d_call: TRBD1; clone_size: NA; j_call: TRBJ2-7; v_call: TRBV7-9; cdr3_aa: CASSQTTGQFIYEQYF; cdr3_nt: TGTGCCAGCAGCCAAACAACGGGACAGTTTATTTACGAGCAGTACTTC
d_call: NA; clone_size: NA; j_call: TRBJ1-1; v_call: TRBV30; cdr3_aa: CAWSVSFRRYAEGTEAFF; cdr3_nt: TGTGCCTGGAGCGTCAGTTTTAGGCGGTATGCTGAGGGCACTGAAGCTTTCTTT
d_call: TRBD1; clone_size: NA; j_call: TRBJ1-1; v_call: TRBV19; cdr3_aa: CASSTSGGKAFF; cdr3_nt: TGTGCCAGTAGTACCTCAGGGGGAAAAGCTTTCTTT
d_call: NA; clone_size: NA; j_call: TRBJ2-5; v_call: TRBV28; cdr3_aa: CASSLNSKETQYF; cdr3_nt: TGTGCCAGCAGTTTGAACAGCAAAGAGACCCAGTACTTC
d_call: TRBD1; clone_size: NA; j_call: TRBJ2-5; v_call: TRBV25-1; cdr3_aa: CASTKTGSETQYF; cdr3_nt: TGTGCCAGCACTAAGACAGGGTCGGAGACCCAGTACTTC
d_call: TRBD2; clone_size: NA; j_call: TRBJ2-7; v_call: TRBV10-2; cdr3_aa: CASRSITSGGPYEQYF; cdr3_nt: TGCGCCAGCAGAAGTATCACTAGCGGGGGTCCCTACGAGCAGTACTTC
d_call: NA; clone_size: NA; j_call: TRBJ2-7; v_call: TRBV19; cdr3_aa: CASSGLAGFSTYEQYF; cdr3_nt: TGTGCCAGTAGTGGGCTAGCTGGATTCTCTACCTACGAGCAGTACTTC
d_call: NA; clone_size: NA; j_call: TRBJ2-7; v_call: TRBV6-5; cdr3_aa: CASSSGQFSYEQYF; cdr3_nt: TGTGCCAGCAGTTCCGGACAGTTTTCCTACGAGCAGTACTTC
d_call: NA; clone_size: NA; j_call: TRBJ2-7; v_call: TRBV5-5; cdr3_aa: CASSLKAFLERFNEQYF; cdr3_nt: TGTGCCAGCAGCTTAAAAGCTTTCTTGGAGCGGTTCAACGAGCAGTACTTC
d_call: TRBD1; clone_size: NA; j_call: TRBJ1-2; v_call: TRBV19; cdr3_aa: CASKTGLGGYTF; cdr3_nt: TGTGCCAGTAAGACAGGGCTTGGAGGCTACACCTTC
d_call: TRBD1; clone_size: NA; j_call: TRBJ2-3; v_call: TRBV4-1; cdr3_aa: CASSHAPTGTDSTDTQYF; cdr3_nt: TGCGCCAGCAGCCACGCCCCTACCGGGACAGATAGCACAGATACGCAGTATTTT
d_call: TRBD1; clone_size: NA; j_call: TRBJ1-4; v_call: TRBV5-6; cdr3_aa: CASSLGQGGEKLFF; cdr3_nt: TGTGCCAGCAGCTTGGGACAGGGAGGTGAAAAACTGTTTTTT
d_call: TRBD1; clone_size: NA; j_call: TRBJ1-2; v_call: TRBV10-2; cdr3_aa: CASTPGDRATPDYGYTF; cdr3_nt: TGCGCCAGCACTCCGGGGGACAGGGCAACCCCGGACTATGGCTACACCTTC
d_call: TRBD2; clone_size: NA; j_call: TRBJ2-1; v_call: TRBV6-4; cdr3_aa: CASSDSLSGSINEQFF; cdr3_nt: TGTGCCAGCAGTGACTCTCTTAGCGGGAGTATCAATGAGCAGTTCTTC
d_call: NA; clone_size: NA; j_call: TRBJ2-7; v_call: TRBV10-2; cdr3_aa: CAISGTGNSEQYF; cdr3_nt: TGCGCCATCTCCGGTACCGGGAACTCCGAGCAGTACTTC
d_call: NA; clone_size: NA; j_call: TRBJ2-1; v_call: TRBV11-2; cdr3_aa: CASRDHTTSSYNEQFF; cdr3_nt: TGTGCCAGCAGAGATCATACTACCTCCTCCTACAATGAGCAGTTCTTC
d_call: NA; clone_size: NA; j_call: TRBJ2-5; v_call: TRBV29-1; cdr3_aa: CSVPGVSTGDYPYQETQYF; cdr3_nt: TGCAGCGTCCCGGGGGTGAGCACCGGAGACTACCCGTACCAAGAGACCCAGTACTTC
d_call: NA; clone_size: NA; j_call: TRBJ2-5; v_call: TRBV4-1; cdr3_aa: CASSQHRGGGETQYF; cdr3_nt: TGCGCCAGCAGCCAGCATAGGGGGGGCGGGGAGACCCAGTACTTC
d_call: TRBD2; clone_size: NA; j_call: TRBJ2-5; v_call: TRBV5-8; cdr3_aa: CASSLGDVLAGQTQYF; cdr3_nt: TGTGCCAGCAGCTTGGGGGATGTTCTAGCGGGACAGACCCAGTACTTC
d_call: TRBD1; clone_size: NA; j_call: TRBJ2-7; v_call: TRBV11-2; cdr3_aa: CASSLGVLGTDYEQYF; cdr3_nt: TGTGCCAGCAGCTTAGGGGTTTTGGGGACAGACTACGAGCAGTACTTC
d_call: TRBD2; clone_size: NA; j_call: TRBJ2-1; v_call: TRBV5-1; cdr3_aa: CASGETSGSSYEQFF; cdr3_nt: TGCGCCAGCGGAGAAACTAGCGGGAGTTCCTATGAGCAGTTCTTC
d_call: TRBD1; clone_size: NA; j_call: TRBJ1-1; v_call: TRBV19; cdr3_aa: CASSIEGAGTEAFF; cdr3_nt: TGTGCCAGTAGTATTGAGGGGGCCGGAACTGAAGCTTTCTTT
d_call: TRBD1; clone_size: NA; j_call: TRBJ2-7; v_call: TRBV30; cdr3_aa: CAWSPGTGGYEQYF; cdr3_nt: TGTGCCTGGAGTCCCGGGACAGGGGGGTACGAGCAGTACTTC
d_call: TRBD1; clone_size: NA; j_call: TRBJ2-2; v_call: TRBV10-3; cdr3_aa: CAISESRQGPGELFF; cdr3_nt: TGTGCCATCAGTGAGTCGAGACAGGGCCCCGGGGAGCTGTTTTTT
d_call: NA; clone_size: NA; j_call: TRBJ2-7; v_call: TRBV6-5; cdr3_aa: CASSSQPPSSYEQYF; cdr3_nt: TGTGCCAGCAGCTCACAGCCCCCGAGCTCCTACGAGCAGTACTTC
d_call: NA; clone_size: NA; j_call: TRBJ2-2; v_call: TRBV9; cdr3_aa: CASSVLQTGELFF; cdr3_nt: TGTGCCAGCAGCGTTTTGCAGACCGGGGAGCTGTTTTTT
d_call: NA; clone_size: once; j_call: TRBJ1-2; v_call: TRBV5-4; cdr3_aa: CASSYHGAETNYGYTF; cdr3_nt: TGTGCCAGCAGCTACCACGGCGCGGAGACTAACTATGGCTACACCTTC
d_call: TRBD1; clone_size: NA; j_call: TRBJ2-7; v_call: TRBV6-1; cdr3_aa: CASSDYRDRLPYEQYF; cdr3_nt: TGTGCCAGCAGTGATTATCGGGACAGGTTACCCTACGAGCAGTACTTC
d_call: NA; clone_size: NA; j_call: TRBJ2-5; v_call: TRBV9; cdr3_aa: CASQGQGYQETQYF; cdr3_nt: TGTGCCAGTCAGGGGCAGGGGTACCAAGAGACCCAGTACTTC
d_call: NA; clone_size: NA; j_call: TRBJ2-7; v_call: TRBV7-9; cdr3_aa: CASSLGGDEQYF; cdr3_nt: TGTGCCAGCAGCTTAGGGGGGGACGAGCAGTACTTC